Described below is a single T cell receptor (beta chain) sequence and its context. The antigen is undetermined. The V gene lost 3 bases and the J gene lost 4 bases, with 27 bases spanning the gap. This CDR3 is 19 amino acids long. CDR1 is LNHDA, CDR2 SQIVND, per germline (reference sequence). The PCR used 60 Vbeta and 13 Jbeta primers. Using immunoSEQ multiplex PCR, the repertoire was profiled, and TCRdb retains in-frame clones only, with some absent. The data show about 67,000 clones, 65% to 70% seen once. The source of the sample is a study of cytomegalovirus exposure and HLA in healthy donors. General study points: A later analysis found most CMV-associated TCR beta chains apparently HLA-restricted.

This TCR was recovered from a woman aged 30 to 39 in good health and CMV-seronegative. The sequenced material came from PBMCs. This chain connects TRBV19 to TRBJ1-2; D ambiguous. CDR3 nucleotides: TGTGCCAGTAGTATTCCCCCGATATTCGAACCTCAGGCGGGCTATGGCTACACCTTC. Its translation is CASSIPPIFEPQAGYGYTF.